The 10 T cell receptor beta chains presented below share a single source sample, sequenced in a study of cytomegalovirus exposure and HLA in healthy donors. PCR employed 60 Vbeta and 13 Jbeta primers. The protocol was immunoSEQ multiplex PCR, while the TCRdb copy is restricted to in-frame clones and leaves out a portion. The sample lists some 74,000 clones; about 72% were seen once. The material sequenced was PBMCs. The receptors were gathered from a man aged 40-49 years in good health and CMV-seropositive.

V gene TRBV4-3 combines with J gene TRBJ1-4, with D unresolved. The CDR3 has 14 amino acids. Germline CDR1 LGHNA, CDR2 YSLEER. Trimming took 7 bases from V and 3 from J, leaving 12 bases between them. The CDR3 sequence: CASTRGLANEKLFF. The CDR3 region has the DNA TGCGCCAGCACCCGGGGATTAGCTAATGAAAAACTGTTTTTT.

The genes are TRBV27 and TRBJ1-1; D is ambiguous. The V gene's germline CDR1 is MNHEY and CDR2 SMNVEV (reference sequence). V lost 3 bases to trimming and J lost 7 bases, with 9 bases between them. The CDR3 covers 12 residues. The CDR3 loop reads CASSLGSCEAFF. The CDR3 DNA reads TGTGCCAGCAGTTTGGGTAGCTGTGAAGCTTTCTTT.

The chain employs TRBV7-2 and TRBJ2-5; 11 bases line up with TRBD2. CDR1 SGHTA and CDR2 FQGNSA come from the germline V gene. The CDR3 runs to 16 residues. Losses at the gene ends were 2 bases for V and 5 bases for J; bases not matched to a gene: 7. The CDR3: CASSLSSGGVGETQYF. The CDR3 nucleotides read TGTGCCAGCAGCTTAAGTAGCGGGGGGGTCGGGGAGACCCAGTACTTC.

V and J are TRBV5-5 and TRBJ2-3, with D tentatively TRBD1 (5 bases). From germline, CDR1 is SGHKS and CDR2 YYEKEE (reference sequence). V lost 0 bases and J lost 6, with 14 bases in between. This CDR3 contains 15 residues. The CDR3: CASSLAGRVTDTQYF. In DNA form, the CDR3 reads TGTGCCAGCAGCTTGGCAGGCAGGGTGACCGATACGCAGTATTTT.

The V and J genes are TRBV19 and TRBJ2-4; D remains ambiguous. Trimming removed 8 bases from V and 5 bases from J, with 16 bases in between. The CDR3 spans 14 residues. CDR1 and CDR2 (germline): LNHDA, SQIVND (reference sequence). CDR3 in amino acids: CASSRADFQNIQYF. The CDR3 region has the DNA TGTGCCAGTTCCCGAGCCGACTTCCAAAACATTCAGTACTTC.

The chain has TRBV7-6 and TRBJ2-7; 8 positions agree with TRBD1. The CDR3 loop spans 14 amino acids. V lost 1 base to trimming and J lost 6 bases; unmatched junction nucleotides: 5. Germline CDR1 and CDR2: SGHVS and FNYEAQ. CDR3 in DNA: TGTGCCAGCAGCTTAGGGACAGGGATGAGCGAGCAGTACTTC. Its protein product is CASSLGTGMSEQYF.

This clone was detected only a few times. The chain has TRBV11-3 and TRBJ1-3, with no clear D. The CDR3 is 15 residues long. The germline V gene has CDR1 SGHNT and CDR2 YENEEA. V shed 5 bases and J shed 0 bases, with 11 bases lying between them. CDR3 protein: CASSLHSLSGNTIYF. CDR3 in DNA: TGTGCCAGCAGCCTACACAGCCTCTCTGGAAACACCATATATTTT.

CDR3 DNA sequence: TGTGCCAGTAGTGCCGGACAGGGGGCGATTCAGCCCCAGCATTTT. It yields the protein CASSAGQGAIQPQHF. V and J are TRBV19 and TRBJ1-5; 11 bases align to TRBD1. CDR1 is LNHDA, CDR2 SQIVND, per germline (reference sequence). The CDR3 totals 15 residues. The ends lost 5 bases at V and 6 bases at J; junction bases unmatched: 6.

In its sample, this clone ranks as large (0.1 to 1%). The chain joins TRBV6-1 to TRBJ2-7; no reliable D call. The V gene's germline CDR1 is MNHNS and CDR2 SASEGT. Trimming stripped 3 bases from V and 3 bases from J, with 9 bases between. This CDR3 has 13 amino acids. The CDR3 region is CASSEGSYYEQYF. The CDR3 DNA reads TGTGCCAGCAGTGAGGGCAGCTACTACGAGCAGTACTTC.

CDR3 sequence reads: CASTKGGTGTDTQYF. DNA of the CDR3: TGCGCCAGCACTAAGGGTGGGACAGGCACAGATACGCAGTATTTT. The chain employs TRBV5-1 and TRBJ2-3, with 7 bases matching TRBD1. The CDR3 is 15 residues long. V dropped 6 bases and J dropped 1; count of bases not matched to a gene: 8. CDR1 is SGHRS, CDR2 YFSETQ, per germline.